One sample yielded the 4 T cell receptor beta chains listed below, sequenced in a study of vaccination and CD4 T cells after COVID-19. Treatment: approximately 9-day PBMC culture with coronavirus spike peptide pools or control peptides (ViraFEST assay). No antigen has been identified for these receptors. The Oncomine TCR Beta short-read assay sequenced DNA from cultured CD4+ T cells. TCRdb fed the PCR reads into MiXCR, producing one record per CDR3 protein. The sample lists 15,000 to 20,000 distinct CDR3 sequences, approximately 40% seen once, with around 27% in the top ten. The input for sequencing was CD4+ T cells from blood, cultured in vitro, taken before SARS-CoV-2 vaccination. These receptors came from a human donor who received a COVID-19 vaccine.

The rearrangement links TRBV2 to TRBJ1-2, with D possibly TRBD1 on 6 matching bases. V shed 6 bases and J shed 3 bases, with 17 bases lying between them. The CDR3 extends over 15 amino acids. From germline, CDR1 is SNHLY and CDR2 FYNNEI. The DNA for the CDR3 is TGTGCCAGCAGGGACAGCAGGGGAGCGGACTATGGCTACACCTTC. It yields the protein CASRDSRGADYGYTF. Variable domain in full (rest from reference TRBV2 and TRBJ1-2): EPEVTQTPSHQVTQMGQEVILRCVPISNHLYFYWYRQILGQKVEFLVSFYNNEISEKSEIFDDQFSVERPDGSNFTLKIRSTKLEDSAMYFCASRDSRGADYGYTFGSGTRLTVV.

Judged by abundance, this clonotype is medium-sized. This chain's CDR3 is CASSLEADRGEQYF. CDR3 DNA: TGTGCCAGCAGCTTAGAGGCGGACAGAGGCGAGCAGTACTTC. This chain uses TRBV7-9 with TRBJ2-7, with D possibly matching TRBD1 (6 bases). The V and J ends lost 1 base and 6 bases respectively, with 13 bases between them. Germline V CDR1 and CDR2: SEHNR, FQNEAQ (reference sequence). The CDR3 consists of 14 residues.

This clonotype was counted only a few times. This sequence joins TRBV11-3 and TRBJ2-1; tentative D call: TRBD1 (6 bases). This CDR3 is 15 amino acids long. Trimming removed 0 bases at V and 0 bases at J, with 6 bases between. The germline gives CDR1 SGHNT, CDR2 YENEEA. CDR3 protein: CASSLDRGSYNEQFF. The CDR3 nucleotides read TGTGCCAGCAGCTTAGACAGGGGCTCCTACAATGAGCAGTTCTTC.

The CDR3 loop is CASNSLGSQETQYF. The CDR3 DNA sequence: TGTGCCAGCAACTCGCTCGGGTCACAAGAGACCCAGTACTTC. The chain links TRBV7-2 to TRBJ2-5; D is uncertain. Per the germline V gene, CDR1 is SGHTA and CDR2 is FQGNSA. Trimming cost V 7 bases and J 2 bases, with 14 bases left between them. The CDR3 has 14 amino acids.